These T cell receptor beta chains were read from a single sample in a study of HIV-infected patients and healthy controls. TCRdb re-derived calls from the 5' RACE reads in MiXCR, one entry per CDR3 protein. Of some 4,800 distinct CDR3 sequences listed, roughly 8% are singletons. Here the sequenced sample was blood, taken before antiretroviral therapy. The receptors stem from an adult with HIV infection. CDR3s include the opening cysteine and the closing phenylalanine or tryptophan. D genes are given only for firm matches. Clone sizes are shown as once, few or many counts, or a class when the clone is expanded.

size	V	J	D	DNA	CDR3
medium-sized	TRBV24-1	TRBJ2-1	TRBD1	TGTGCCACCAGTGATTCCTTTAACAGGGGGAGCACCTACAATGAGCAGTTCTTC	CATSDSFNRGSTYNEQFF
few	TRBV5-5	TRBJ1-1	NA	TGTGCCAGCAGCTTGCTGTCGGAGGTCAATACTGAAGCTTTCTTT	CASSLLSEVNTEAFF
medium-sized	TRBV10-3	TRBJ1-1	TRBD1	TGTGCCACGCAGGGGGTTTTAGACACTGAAGCTTTCTTT	CATQGVLDTEAFF
medium-sized	TRBV6-5	TRBJ1-1	NA	TGTGCCAGCAGTGAGGGCCAATTCGCTGAAGCTTTCTTT	CASSEGQFAEAFF
many	TRBV29-1	TRBJ1-1	TRBD1	TGCAGCGTTGTCGGACAGGGAGGGGACACTGAAGCTTTCTTT	CSVVGQGGDTEAFF
medium-sized	TRBV20-1	TRBJ2-1	TRBD1	TGCAGTCCTTCCGGCGGGACAGGTCTTCACAATGAGCAGTTCTTC	CSPSGGTGLHNEQFF
many	TRBV3-1	TRBJ2-3	TRBD2	TGTGCCAGCAGCCACACTAGCGGGGGTGATACGCAGTATTTT	CASSHTSGGDTQYF
medium-sized	TRBV19	TRBJ1-1	NA	TGTGCCAGTATGTTCGGATGGACTGAAGCTTTCTTT	CASMFGWTEAFF
many	TRBV12-3/TRBV12-4	TRBJ1-5	NA	TGTGCCAGCAGTTTCTGGCAGGGTGGGGATCAGCCCCAGCATTTT	CASSFWQGGDQPQHF
medium-sized	TRBV7-9	TRBJ2-3	TRBD2	TGTGCCAGCAGCCGAGGACTAGCGGGAGCCCCAGATACGCAGTATTTT	CASSRGLAGAPDTQYF